The entry that follows covers one T cell receptor (beta chain) sequence. Its binding antigen is unknown. No base qualities exist here, and no much larger clone lies one base off it. The CDR3 goes from the cysteine to the phenylalanine over 12 residues. The DNA shown is the 36-base CDR3, in frame from base 1. The germline V gene sets CDR1 to KGHSH and CDR2 to LQKENI. The germline ends are 11 bases apart after V is trimmed by 6 bases and J by 8 bases. This record comes from a study of shared clonotypes between healthy human individuals (dated by TCRdb to the early 2020s). Regarding the study in general: The cohort comprised a couple of women and three men aged 18 to 49 years. For each donor, CD4 naive and CD4 memory were each given three plates, CD8 naive was given two plates, and CD8 memory was given one plate. Blood TCR repertoires of a handful of healthy adults were deeply sequenced to estimate repertoire size and the extent of clonotype sharing between individuals. Per donor, leukapheresis produced somewhere between about 0.85 and 9.5 billion PBMCs. To increase sequencing depth and limit assay-specific biases, TCR repertoire library preparation and sequencing were carried out by different laboratories using diverse techniques. The research as a whole found: When a handful of donors were compared, the shared fraction of clonotypes was around 5.1% for naive CD4, less than 4% for naive CD8, 2.3% for memory CD4, and roughly 0.43% for memory CD8. Compared with non-shared clonotypes, the clonotypes found in all four sorted-subset donors had higher generation probabilities. Sampling was limited to blood, and TCR repertoires in tissue likely differ from TCR repertoires in blood. Pairwise subsampling led to the expectation that sequencing depth would affect the degree of clonotype sharing among donors. Rarefaction of sorted-subset datasets indicated incomplete sequencing despite the large sequencing depth. The small number of donors limited the genetic and exposure-history diversity represented. Estimated clonotype richness was generally larger for naive than for memory subsets.

Using the deep immunoSEQ assay, TCR CDR3 regions were amplified from genomic DNA by multiplex PCR. Genomic DNA extracted from each cell subset was distributed evenly over all wells of several immunoSEQ 96-well plates, and each plate served as one replicate. For sorted subsets, 200 to 250 ng of genomic DNA, equivalent to 25,000 to 35,000 T cell genomes, went into each replicate PCR. Purified libraries were quantified with a Qubit 3.0 fluorometer, sized on a Bioanalyzer 2100, and re-quantified with the KAPA Library Quantification kit. Every immunoSEQ 96-well plate was sequenced on a separate single-read 150-cycle Illumina NextSeq 550 flow cell. On the authors' methods: Because only junctional sequences without quality scores were contained in the immunoSEQ output, filtering matching that applied to full-length reads could not be performed. Sequences were annotated with PyIR, a Python wrapper for IgBLAST v1.9, and V/J genes and CDR3 were assigned using IMGT germline references. Any read was removed if the V/J assignment was weak (E-value above 1e-6), the CDR3 was missing, or the read contained stop codons, out-of-frame junctions, or ambiguous translated residues. A V3J clonotype was defined by an identical inferred V gene, J gene, and CDR3 amino acid sequence. Percentage overlap between repertoires was computed as shared unique clonotypes divided by the size of the smaller repertoire. Three approaches were used to assess repertoire richness: RTK rarefaction, the Chao1 estimator, and Recon v2.1 estimates of unobserved clonotypes. For all TCRbeta clonotypes obtained by the gDNA method from a few donors, generation probabilities were computed with OLGA. Here the immuneACCESS table is served through TCRdb, limited to in-frame sequences with V and J called. Missing clones are a known gap in these copies; in checked studies unresolved V genes cover under half, and the rest lacks a known reason. Clonal size and the V and J genes are those of that table, whereas D and trimming came from the DNA. The sample table holds about 190,000 clones, of which roughly 70% were seen once. The top ten constitute roughly a tenth of the sample.

The donors were healthy, HIV-negative adults who had no recently reported acute infections or vaccinations. Every donor was a Caucasian adult living in Nashville, Tennessee, USA. Magnetic negative selection was used to enrich CD4+ T cells, after which naive cells were positively selected on CD45RA and the negative fraction became the memory subset. Blood was collected by leukapheresis, and PBMCs were isolated by Ficoll-Histopaque density gradient centrifugation and then cryopreserved in liquid nitrogen vapor phase. Analytical flow cytometry was used to check the purity and quantity of every magnetically sorted T cell population. Each sorted fraction had its genomic DNA isolated and then quantified by UV absorbance on a Nanodrop 2000c.

The sequence was collected from a man under 40 in good health. The sequence links TRBV18 to TRBJ2-1; too little of a D gene remains to name it. The sample consisted of memory CD4+ T cells sorted from blood. The cell subset or site tag for this specimen amounts to: CD45RA-negative fraction. The encoded CDR3 is CASSHAEDEQFF. The nucleotide sequence is given as TGTGCCAGCTCGCACGCAGAAGATGAGCAGTTCTTC.